This record covers a single T cell receptor beta chain. Its antigen is currently unknown. Looked up from germline, CDR1 is SGDLS and CDR2 is YYNGEE. Trimming removed 2 bases from V and 3 bases from J, with 12 bases in between. The CDR3 covers 15 residues. These data originate in a study of Ad26.COV2.S vaccination and SARS-CoV-2 variants. Study observations and caveats: People who got the vaccine had more spike-specific TCR breadth than people who got placebo.

Stated treatment: about 20 received Ad26.COV2.S at low or high dose, single or two shots; a few received placebo; per-sample allocation not given. All samples were drawn on day 63, counting from the first vaccine or placebo injection. Sequencing was performed with immunoSEQ multiplex PCR; in TCRdb, only in-frame clones are kept and a portion is missing. The table lists a few hundred thousand clones, 90% of them singletons. Specimen: peripheral blood, collected in a trial of Ad26.COV2.S vaccine versus placebo. The chain combines TRBV9 with TRBJ1-3; D gene unclear. This sequence originates from a person between 18 and 59 years old who received the Ad26.COV2.S COVID-19 vaccine or a placebo. The CDR3 here is CASSVLNTDGNTIYF. The CDR3 bases are TGTGCCAGCAGCGTCCTAAACACAGATGGAAACACCATATATTTT.